One sample yielded the 19 T cell receptor beta chains listed below, sequenced in a study of beta chain features in type 1 diabetes. Whole-study results and caveats: Significant though moderate, a shortening of TCRB CDR3s appeared in all four CD4+ subsets of Type 1 diabetes patients.

These receptors lack a known antigen. As every portion of the isolated RNA was reverse transcribed, the sequencing read expressed TCRB transcripts. The method was immunoSEQ multiplex PCR; TCRdb's version includes in-frame clones alone and lacks a portion of them. Here the sample spans about 160,000 clones, approximately 8.1% being singletons. Sequenced input: central memory CD4+ T cells from blood. The receptors shown here come from a woman aged 40 to 50 with type 1 diabetes.

The rearrangement uses TRBV28 and TRBJ1-2; D unresolved. Trimming stripped 7 bases from V and 1 base from J, with 16 bases between. The CDR3 sequence is 15 residues long. Germline-derived CDR1 and CDR2 are MDHEN and SYDVKM. The CDR3 is CASTSAGENNYGYTF. The CDR3 DNA reads TGTGCCAGCACGTCAGCGGGAGAGAATAACTATGGCTACACCTTC.

This clone occurred a few times. The chain uses TRBV4-3 and TRBJ2-3; 12 nucleotides match TRBD2. With 9 bases clipped from V and 5 bases from J, the junction kept 6 bases outside the gene matches. There are 14 residues in the CDR3. The V gene's germline CDR1 is LGHNA and CDR2 YSLEER. As DNA, the CDR3 is TGCGCCAGTAAGCTAGCGGGAGGGGAAGATACGCAGTATTTT. Protein: CASKLAGGEDTQYF.

This clone was recorded a few times. The V call is TRBV6-1, the J call TRBJ2-5, with 7 bases identical to TRBD2. V was clipped by 5 bases and J by 1 base; unmatched bases: 7. Germline CDR1 is MNHNS and CDR2 is SASEGT. There are 15 residues in the CDR3. The CDR3 nucleotides read TGTGCCAGCAGTCGCTCCGGGACTATCCAAGAGACCCAGTACTTC. This gives the protein CASSRSGTIQETQYF.

In this sample, this clone turned up many times. The V and J genes are TRBV14 and TRBJ2-3; 9 nucleotides agree with TRBD1. J was trimmed by 7 bases and V by 4 bases; bases with no gene match: 12. Germline loops: CDR1 SGHDN, CDR2 FVKESK. The length of the CDR3 is 16 residues. The CDR3 nucleotides are TGTGCCAGCAGCCCCCTCGGGACAGGGAGGCCCAATACGCAGTATTTT. This codes for CASSPLGTGRPNTQYF.

The table lists this clone with a few counts. The chain carries TRBV18 and TRBJ1-1; the match to TRBD1 covers 7 bases. V dropped 4 bases and J dropped 3; count of bases not matched to a gene: 2. This CDR3 has 13 residues. Looked up from germline, CDR1 is KGHSH and CDR2 is LQKENI. The CDR3 loop reads CASSRDRHTEAFF. CDR3 nucleotides: TGTGCCAGCTCACGGGACAGACACACTGAAGCTTTCTTT.

The rearrangement uses TRBV28 and TRBJ1-5; the match to TRBD1 covers 9 bases. The CDR3 has 14 amino acids. V shed 3 bases, J shed 4 bases, and the junction held 1 base outside the gene matches. Germline V lookup: CDR1 MDHEN, CDR2 SYDVKM. Here the CDR3 reads CASSLGQGNQPQHF. The CDR3, as DNA: TGTGCCAGCAGTTTGGGACAGGGAAATCAGCCCCAGCATTTT.

This clone was picked up a small number of times. This chain connects TRBV7-2 to TRBJ2-3, with D tentatively TRBD2 (6 bases). V lost 5 bases, J lost 6 bases, and 12 bases lay in between. The CDR3 consists of 13 residues. Germline V gives CDR1 SGHTA, CDR2 FQGNSA. In DNA form, the CDR3 reads TGTGCCAGCAGCCCGGGACTGAGCGATACGCAGTATTTT. It specifies CASSPGLSDTQYF. The full variable domain, its missing parts supplied by reference TRBV7-2 and TRBJ2-3, is GAGVSQSPSNKVTEKGKDVELRCDPISGHTALYWYRQSLGQGLEFLIYFQGNSAPDKSGLPSDRFSAERTGGSVSTLTIQRTQQEDSAVYLCASSPGLSDTQYFGPGTRLTVL.

This clone was found many times. The chain recombines TRBV20-1 with TRBJ2-5, with D maybe TRBD1 (6 bases). Germline V gene data show CDR1 as DFQATT and CDR2 as SNEGSKA (reference sequence). The CDR3 length is 11 residues. Trimming shortened V by 5 bases and J by 9 bases, and 13 bases separated the two germline ends. The CDR3 protein is CSALTGLAQYF. The DNA for the CDR3 is TGCAGTGCTCTAACAGGGTTGGCCCAGTACTTC.

This clone was recorded a few times. This chain connects TRBV5-1 to TRBJ2-3, with TRBD2 matching over 9 bases. The CDR3 consists of 15 residues. Germline V gene sequence: CDR1 SGHRS, CDR2 YFSETQ. Trimming cost V 0 bases and J 3 bases; bases outside gene matches: 2. In DNA form, the CDR3 reads TGCGCCAGCAGCTTGGTTGCGGGAGGGACAGATACGCAGTATTTT. It specifies CASSLVAGGTDTQYF. The full variable domain, completed using reference TRBV5-1 and TRBJ2-3, is KAGVTQTPRYLIKTRGQQVTLSCSPISGHRSVSWYQQTPGQGLQFLFEYFSETQRNKGNFPGRFSGRQFSNSRSEMNVSTLELGDSALYLCASSLVAGGTDTQYFGPGTRLTVL.

The table lists this clone with a few counts. This rearrangement joins TRBV5-8 to TRBJ1-2; no firm D call. The CDR3 has 12 residues. Germline V gives CDR1 SGHTS, CDR2 YDEGEE. Trimming cost V 1 base and J 7 bases, with 8 bases left between them. CDR3 sequence: CASSLSFSGYTF. The CDR3 DNA reads as TGTGCCAGCAGCTTGTCTTTCAGTGGCTACACCTTC.

A few counts support this clone. V is TRBV7-9 and J is TRBJ2-7, with D possibly TRBD2 on 6 matching bases. Germline lookup yields CDR1 SEHNR and CDR2 FQNEAQ (reference sequence). The CDR3 runs to 16 residues. The V end was cut by 3 bases, the J end by 5 bases, with 20 bases between. Here the CDR3 DNA reads TGTGCCAGCAGCTTTTTCCGGGACCACCGGGGGAACGAGCAGTACTTC. This encodes CASSFFRDHRGNEQYF.

As regards this clone: The junction and the germline gene differ at one end; a read error may be behind it. This chain joins TRBV6-1 and TRBJ2-3; TRBD1 aligns across 9 bases. In germline, CDR1 is MNHNS, CDR2 SASEGT. CDR3 length: 15 residues. The CDR3 here is CASTEGTGWEDTQYF. As DNA, the CDR3 is TGTGCCAGCACTGAAGGGACAGGGTGGGAAGATACGCAGTATTTT.

This clone was recorded a few times. The rearrangement joins TRBV25-1 to TRBJ1-5; tentative D call: TRBD1 (6 bases). Germline lookup yields CDR1 MGHDK and CDR2 SYGVNS. V lost 4 bases to trimming and J lost 3 bases, with 10 bases between them. This CDR3 region has 14 residues. CDR3 DNA: TGTGCCAGCAGTGGGAGACAGGCCAATCAGCCCCAGCATTTT. This sequence encodes CASSGRQANQPQHF.

Remarks on this clone: Germline is not matched at one junction end, which may reflect a read error. The chain joins TRBV7-2 to TRBJ2-3; no clear D. The V gene's germline CDR1 is SGHTA and CDR2 FQGNSA. The CDR3 contains 14 residues. The CDR3 DNA reads as TGTGCCTGCAGCTTAGGTTCGGAGACAGATACGCAGTATTTT. It translates to CACSLGSETDTQYF.

This clone turned up a few times. The rearrangement links TRBV28 to TRBJ1-5; no clear D gene. CDR1 MDHEN and CDR2 SYDVKM come from the germline V gene. CDR3 length equals 12 residues. V lost 7 bases to trimming and J lost 5 bases, with 9 bases between them. This CDR3 is CASMEADQPQHF. CDR3 DNA: TGTGCCAGCATGGAGGCGGATCAGCCCCAGCATTTT.

V is TRBV27 and J is TRBJ2-1; 14 bases are a match to TRBD2. The CDR3 covers 18 residues. V was pared by 3 bases and J by 0 bases, with 4 bases of the junction left unmatched. Per germline, CDR1 MNHEY and CDR2 SMNVEV (reference sequence). CDR3 loop: CASSLTSGRVGSYNEQFF. CDR3 coding DNA: TGTGCCAGCAGTTTGACTAGCGGGAGGGTAGGCTCCTACAATGAGCAGTTCTTC.

The chain carries TRBV30 and TRBJ1-1; D ambiguous. The CDR3 loop spans 12 amino acids. Germline lookup yields CDR1 GTSNPN and CDR2 SVGIG (reference sequence). V was shortened by 3 bases and J by 0 bases, with 5 bases between the two germline ends. CDR3 coding DNA: TGTGCCTGGAGGCGGTTGAACACTGAAGCTTTCTTT. Its translation: CAWRRLNTEAFF.

This clone was detected many times. V is TRBV9 and J is TRBJ2-5, with TRBD2 identical over 8 bases. This CDR3 has 16 residues. V lost 1 base, J lost 2 bases, and 7 bases stayed unmatched. Germline CDR1 reads SGDLS; CDR2 reads YYNGEE. In DNA form, the CDR3 reads TGTGCCAGCAGCGTACACCCATCTAGCGGGCAAGAGACCCAGTACTTC. Translating it yields CASSVHPSSGQETQYF.

The gene calls are TRBV30 and TRBJ2-1, with 7 bases lining up with TRBD2. This CDR3 spans 16 amino acids. With V trimmed by 2 bases and J by 2 bases, 9 bases remained unmatched. Germline V lookup: CDR1 GTSNPN, CDR2 SVGIG (reference sequence). The CDR3 DNA is TGTGCCTGGAGTACAAAGCGGGACCCGCCCTACAATGAGCAGTTCTTC. Encoded protein: CAWSTKRDPPYNEQFF.